The sequence of this TCR beta chain was determined in a study of cytomegalovirus exposure and HLA in healthy donors (dated by TCRdb to about 2017). Broadly, across the study: According to an earlier analysis of around 600 of the donors, 150 million to 200 million T cells yielded 117 million unique TCR beta sequences and approximately 300 Gb of sequence data. An early release that covered some 630 HLA-typed donors contained approximately 300 gigabases of sequencing data and 75 million to 100 million unique TCR sequences. Among the roughly 400 genotyped donors, about 85% belonged to the genetic ancestry cluster associated with self-reported Caucasian donors. The study aimed to test whether signatures of past pathogen exposure could be identified by cataloging public T cell receptors. Using immunosequencing, the study profiled T cell repertoires from about 650 subjects and related those repertoires to cytomegalovirus serostatus. Besides the first cohort of more than 650 subjects, a separate validation cohort made up of around 120 different subjects was used. High-throughput TCR immunosequencing, statistical association of individual TCRs with disease status, and machine learning were combined to predict cytomegalovirus infection status. A later analysis re-analyzed previously published TCR beta repertoires from 550 to 700 donors and added high-resolution HLA genotyping to study TCR occurrence patterns. Rather than drawing on any new phenotypic data, the later analysis identified candidate immune exposures from TCR beta sequences and the way those sequences occurred across donors. To decide whether each TCR beta V gene segment behaved as functional or pseudogenic, an earlier analysis of fewer than 750 of the donors relied on high-throughput TCR beta sequencing. Donor age, sex, ethnicity and CMV serostatus were compiled together with the repertoire data. In a later genetic analysis, genome-wide SNP genotypes for 398 of the 666 donors were used, and that subset was treated as a discovery cohort. Every repertoire in the discovery cohort had been generated on one and the same sequencing platform. Class I and class II HLA loci were covered by the typing at four-digit resolution. Typing coverage varied by locus: about 620-630 donors for A, B, C, DRB1 and DQB1; approximately 500 for DQA1; more than 600 for DPA1; roughly 450 for DPB1. Roughly 5 DR-DQ haplotypes were handled as single units for association and clustering because linkage in the cohort was strong. Across some 400 genotyped donors of the cohort, an average of roughly 250,000 unique TCR beta nucleotide sequences per donor were sequenced, and roughly 20% of those sequences were non-productive.

On this clone: Its specific antigen is unknown. The record has no base qualities; no much larger clone is one base away.

The library was generated by the immunoSEQ multiplex PCR assay. For the multiplex PCR, a mixture combining 60 forward primers for TCR Vbeta segments and 13 reverse primers for TCR Jbeta segments was used. The CDR3 region of rearranged TCR beta genes was amplified from genomic DNA by a multiplex PCR assay. The amplified TCR beta libraries were sequenced on the Illumina HiSeq System as 87-base-pair reads. The paper's data handling went like this. A later analysis counted some 80 million unique TCR beta chains across the 666 repertoires, and 9.5 million to 11 million of these chains were shared by at least two donors. Raw reads were error-corrected and collapsed into unique sequences by a nearest-neighbor algorithm in which closely related sequences were merged to remove PCR and sequencing errors. To assign V, D and J gene segments, CDR3 sequences were aligned to IMGT reference sequences. For a sequence to be retained, a match of at least six nucleotides to both a V gene segment and a J gene segment was required. Rearrangements were classified as productive when the CDR3 lacked stop codons and remained in frame with V and J, and all other rearrangements were classified as non-productive. CDR3 was defined according to IMGT convention as the region running from the second conserved V-encoded cysteine to the conserved J-encoded phenylalanine. Sequences without an unambiguous match to a single V gene segment were excluded from the earlier analysis of several hundred of the donors. In an earlier analysis of a few hundred of the donors, V segments were called functional above 56.7% productive rearrangements and were called segregating when the between-donor standard deviation exceeded 5%. A statistical classification framework was developed to diagnose cytomegalovirus status using the catalog of TCR beta chain sequences. V and J gene assignment, in a later analysis, came from comparing TCR nucleotide sequences with IMGT/GENE-DB human TR gene sequences. The TCRdist pipeline was used in a later analysis to assign CDR3 sequences and most-parsimonious VDJ recombination scenarios. In a later analysis, each TCR beta chain was defined by its CDR3 amino acid sequence together with its V-gene family, and reads without a unique V-gene family were excluded. A later analysis removed 592 highly shared, low-generation-probability nucleotide sequences to deal with suspected cross-contamination and a sequencing artifact. In a later analysis, a clonal expansion index was calculated for each public chain from normalized within-repertoire ranks of inferred template counts. Generation probabilities in a later analysis came from a VDJ recombination model fitted to out-of-frame rearrangements, and those results were checked against IGoR. Hypergeometric tests were used in a later analysis to score TCR-TCR, TCR-HLA and TCR-CMV co-occurrence, with a repertoire-size bias correction applied to the TCR pairs. False discovery rates were estimated in a later analysis by permuting HLA or CMV assignments 20 times. In a later analysis, co-occurring TCRs were grouped using DBSCAN, with TCRdist sequence similarity added in when clustering inside HLA-allele-positive subsets. Co-occurrence clustering excluded repertoires with fewer than 30,000 or more than 120,000 public chains, plus five with anomalous nucleotide sharing. Imported from immuneACCESS, the table was reduced by TCRdb to in-frame sequences with V and J called. These copies leave out some clones; in studies compared against another copy, an unresolved V gene accounts for under half, and the cause of the remainder is not known. D and trimming come from the DNA, and the V and J calls and clone size come from that table. Present in this sample are under 200,000 clones, around 86% of which were seen just once. In total, the top ten clones hold about 2% of the sample.

What the research found in general, with its limitations: Some IMGT-functional V segments, including TRBV6-2 and TRBV6-3, could not be told apart with the 87-base-pair reads, so those segments were excluded. Specific HLA alleles were associated with roughly 17,000 TCR beta sequences at a false discovery rate of 0.05 in a later analysis. Most CMV-associated TCR beta chains appeared to be HLA-restricted in a later analysis, and the HLA associations seemed to be driven largely by CMV exposure. A total of fewer than 200 TCR beta chains were listed by the study as associated with cytomegalovirus. In both the original and validation cohorts, the classifier was reported to diagnose cytomegalovirus status with high specificity and sensitivity. Broadly in line with IMGT annotations, most TCR beta V segments showed up in productive rearrangements about 90% or about 30% of the time in an earlier analysis of several hundred of the donors. The only immune exposure information available for the cohort was CMV serostatus. The presence/absence analyses assumed that sequencing depth was roughly uniform across donors, and that assumption may not be true. Assigning TCR associations to individual alleles was difficult when HLA alleles, especially DR and DQ, strongly co-occurred. A later analysis reported that several top co-occurrence clusters appeared linked to parvovirus B19, influenza, CMV and Epstein-Barr virus. A few of the identified cytomegalovirus-associated TCR beta chains were confirmed in vitro to be specific for cytomegalovirus antigens. In this cohort, only TCR beta chains were sequenced, and detectable features were limited by the absence of alpha or paired-chain data. Across donors, most TCR sequences were observed very rarely, whereas some public TCRs were present in many individuals. According to a later genetic analysis, donors in an Asian-associated ancestry cluster had fewer N-insertions in productive TCRs than the approximately 630-donor mean. According to the authors, the approach could potentially be generalized to other disease states and immunological phenotypes. A later analysis found that TCR association rates varied across HLA loci, with DRB1 alleles showing the most associated TCRs and HLA-C alleles the fewest. A later genetic analysis associated a missense DCLRE1C variant with V-gene and J-gene trimming of TCR beta chains, and an independent cohort replicated the association. HLA typing was unavailable for some donors at each locus, so association tests used only the typed subset. A cluster of highly shared sequence variants was judged likely to represent a technical artifact of the sequencing pipeline. A further reported finding was that TCR beta sequences accurately predicted the HLA-A and HLA-B alleles for most subjects in the first cohort. Compared with equally common non-associated chains, HLA-associated TCR beta chains in a later analysis were more clonally expanded and had lower generation probabilities. Correlated functional status among segregating V segments might reflect linkage disequilibrium, but an unknown experimental factor could not be ruled out. Because counts were too low, about 18 rarely observed V segments, including chromosome 9 orphons, were left out of the earlier analysis of roughly 600 of the donors.

The cohort was made up of roughly 670 healthy bone marrow donors. At the time of sampling, every cohort member was nominally healthy, though immune exposures that went unrecorded were likely present. CMV serostatus was recorded as positive for about 300 and negative for about half of the 666 cohort members, whereas no CMV serostatus was recorded for the donor in question. A peripheral blood sample was provided by each donor, and peripheral blood mononuclear cells were used for TCR beta sequencing. The Qiagen DNeasy Blood Extraction Kit was used to extract genomic DNA from the blood cell samples. V ends up 4 bases short and J 3 bases short, with an unmatched junction base count of 1. The CDR1 and CDR2 encoded by the germline V gene (reference sequence) are PRHDT and FYEKMQ. Inclusive of the bounding cysteine and phenylalanine, the CDR3 is 15 residues long. Only the CDR3 part of the read is kept: 45 bases, read in frame from the first base.

Source material: PBMCs. This TCR derives from a human donor in good health. Recombination linked TRBV13 to TRBJ2-2, with 11 central nucleotides matching TRBD1. Here is the DNA: TGTGCCAGCAGCTGGGGACAGGGGGACACCGGGGAGCTGTTTTTT. Its translation is CASSWGQGDTGELFF.